This T cell receptor beta chain was captured in a study of OX40 agonist ivuxolimab in advanced cancers. Remarks on this clone: One base away lies a much larger clone, so this may be a sequencing read error. Without the conserved terminal phenylalanine or tryptophan, this CDR3 likely stems from a read error.

Measured with immunoSEQ multiplex PCR; TCRdb has only the in-frame clones, and not every one. This table has 82,000 or so clones, more than 70% appearing once. Germline values: CDR1 MNHEY, CDR2 SMNVEV (reference sequence). V dropped 4 bases and J dropped 6 bases, with 15 bases sitting between them. The CDR3 is made up of 14 amino acids. The receptor was derived from an adult with an advanced solid tumor such as melanoma, head and neck, liver or kidney cancer. This rearrangement joins TRBV27 to TRBJ1-2; a possible D gene is TRBD1 (5 bases). The sample here was CD4+ or CD8+ T cells sorted from blood, taken in a trial of the OX40 agonist ivuxolimab. CDR3 DNA sequence: TGTGCCAGCAGTTCATATTCCTACAGGAATGGCTACACCCTC. The encoded protein is CASSSYSYRNGYTL.